This T cell receptor beta chain was profiled in a study of shared clonotypes between healthy human individuals. The method was immunoSEQ multiplex PCR; TCRdb's version includes in-frame clones alone and lacks a portion of them. This sample has 2 million or so clones; 85% to 95% occur once, and the top ten carry 0.13%. About this clone: At one end, the junction sequence differs from germline, possibly due to a read error.

The length of the CDR3 is 18 residues. CDR1 and CDR2 (germline): SGHAT, FQNNGV. The clonotype was recovered from a man aged 18 to 30 in good health. The genes are TRBV11-2 and TRBJ2-5; D tentatively reads TRBD1 or TRBD2 (5 bases each). Sequencing was done on a sample of naive CD4+ T cells sorted from blood. Subset meaning: CD45RA+ positively selected. CDR3 sequence (DNA): TGTGCCAGCAGCCCCCACTCCTTTACCGGGACGGTCCCGGCCAAACCCGACTTC. Protein product: CASSPHSFTGTVPAKPDF.